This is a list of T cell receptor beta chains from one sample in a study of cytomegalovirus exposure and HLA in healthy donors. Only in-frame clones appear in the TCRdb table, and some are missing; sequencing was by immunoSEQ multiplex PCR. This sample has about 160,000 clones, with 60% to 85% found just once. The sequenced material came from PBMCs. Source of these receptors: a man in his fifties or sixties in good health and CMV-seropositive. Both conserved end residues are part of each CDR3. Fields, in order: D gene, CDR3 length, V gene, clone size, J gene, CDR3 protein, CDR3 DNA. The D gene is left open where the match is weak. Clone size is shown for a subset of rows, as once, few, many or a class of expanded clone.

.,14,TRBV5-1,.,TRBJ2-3,CASSRGGNTDTQYF,TGCGCCAGCAGCAGGGGGGGGAACACAGATACGCAGTATTTT
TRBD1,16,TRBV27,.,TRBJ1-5,CASSSPTGATNQPQHF,TGTGCCAGCAGTTCCCCGACAGGGGCCACTAATCAGCCCCAGCATTTT
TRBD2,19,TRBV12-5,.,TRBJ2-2,CASGLSHGGVSVNTGELFF,TGTGCTAGTGGTTTGTCCCATGGGGGGGTGAGCGTGAACACCGGGGAGCTGTTTTTT
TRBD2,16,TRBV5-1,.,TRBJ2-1,CASSRGGTSGYNEQFF,TGCGCCAGCAGCCGGGGGGGGACTAGCGGTTACAATGAGCAGTTCTTC
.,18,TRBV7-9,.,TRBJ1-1,CASSLTGGQGIMNTEAFF,TGTGCCAGCAGCTTAACGGGGGGACAAGGAATAATGAACACTGAAGCTTTCTTT
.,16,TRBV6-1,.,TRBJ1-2,CASSEFWGSPNYGYTF,TGTGCCAGCAGTGAATTTTGGGGCAGTCCTAACTATGGCTACACCTTC
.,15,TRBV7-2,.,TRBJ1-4,CASSPTGVTNEKLFF,TGTGCCAGCAGCCCGACGGGGGTAACTAATGAAAAACTGTTTTTT
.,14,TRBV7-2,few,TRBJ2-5,CASSPDRYRETQYF,TGTGCCAGCAGCCCCGACAGGTATAGGGAGACCCAGTACTTC
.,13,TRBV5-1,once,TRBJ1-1,CASSLGDYSEAFF,TGCGCCAGCAGCTTGGGGGACTACTCTGAAGCTTTCTTT
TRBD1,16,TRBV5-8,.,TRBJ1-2,CASSIRPGQGTFGYTF,TGTGCCAGCAGCATCCGACCGGGACAGGGGACCTTTGGCTACACCTTC
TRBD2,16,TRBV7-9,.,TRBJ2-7,CASSLTSGVPPYEQYF,TGTGCCAGCAGCTTAACTAGCGGGGTCCCACCCTACGAGCAGTACTTC
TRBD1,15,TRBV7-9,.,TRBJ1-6,CASSLVQGAASPLHF,TGTGCCAGCAGCTTAGTACAGGGGGCAGCCTCACCCCTCCACTTT
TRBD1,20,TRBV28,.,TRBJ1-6,CASRLTRGRSGQGFTSPLHF,TGTGCCAGCAGGCTTACCCGGGGGAGGTCGGGACAGGGATTTACTTCACCCCTCCACTTT
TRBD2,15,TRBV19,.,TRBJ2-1,CASRTGTSGFNEQFF,TGTGCCAGTAGGACCGGGACTAGCGGGTTCAATGAGCAGTTCTTC
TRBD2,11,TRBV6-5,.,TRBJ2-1,CASRGTRWEFF,TGTGCCAGCAGGGGGACTAGATGGGAGTTCTTC
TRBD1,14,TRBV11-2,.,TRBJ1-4,CASSLAGQDKKLFF,TGTGCCAGCAGCTTAGCGGGACAGGATAAAAAACTGTTTTTT
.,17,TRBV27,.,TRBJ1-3,CASSRIWGGASGNTIYF,TGTGCCAGCAGCCGTATTTGGGGGGGAGCCTCTGGAAACACCATATATTTT
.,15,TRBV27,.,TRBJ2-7,CASSPISVFSYEQYF,TGTGCCAGCAGTCCAATTTCAGTCTTCTCCTACGAGCAGTACTTC
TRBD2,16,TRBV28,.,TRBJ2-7,CASSLSPIGQRGEQYF,TGTGCCAGCAGTTTATCCCCAATTGGGCAGCGGGGCGAGCAGTACTTC
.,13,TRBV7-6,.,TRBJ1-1,CASSPIDSPEAFF,TGTGCCAGCAGCCCTATCGACAGCCCTGAAGCTTTCTTT
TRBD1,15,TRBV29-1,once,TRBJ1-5,CSVELGTGANQPRHF,TGCAGCGTTGAACTCGGGACAGGCGCAAATCAGCCCCGGCATTTT
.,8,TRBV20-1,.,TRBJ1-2,CSVNGYTF,TGCAGTGTTAATGGCTACACCTTC
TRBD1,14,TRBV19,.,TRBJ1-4,CASSQGQGFEKLFF,TGTGCCAGTAGTCAAGGACAGGGTTTCGAAAAACTGTTTTTT
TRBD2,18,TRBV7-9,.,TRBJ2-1,CASSPPRGRGVSYNEQFF,TGTGCCAGCAGCCCCCCGCGAGGGCGGGGGGTCTCCTACAATGAGCAGTTCTTC
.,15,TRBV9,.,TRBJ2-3,CASSFLDTSTDTQYF,TGTGCCAGCAGCTTCCTGGACACTAGCACAGATACGCAGTATTTT
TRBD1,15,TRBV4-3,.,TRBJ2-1,CASSQRTGGYNEQFF,TGCGCCAGCAGCCAAAGGACAGGGGGCTACAATGAGCAGTTCTTC
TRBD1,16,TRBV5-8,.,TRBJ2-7,CASSQKNRGHRYEQYF,TGTGCCAGCAGCCAGAAGAACAGGGGTCATCGCTACGAGCAGTACTTC
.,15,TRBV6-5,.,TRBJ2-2,CASRMTTSDAGELFF,TGTGCCAGCAGGATGACTACCTCAGACGCCGGGGAGCTGTTTTTT
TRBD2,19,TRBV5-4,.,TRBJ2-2,CASSLGLAGVSSNTGELFF,TGTGCCAGCAGCTTGGGTCTAGCGGGGGTGTCAAGTAACACCGGGGAGCTGTTTTTT
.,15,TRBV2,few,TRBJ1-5,CASSPDTISNQPQHF,TGTGCCAGCAGTCCAGACACGATTAGCAATCAGCCCCAGCATTTT
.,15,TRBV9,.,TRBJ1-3,CASSVGGQAGNTIYF,TGTGCCAGCAGCGTAGGTGGGCAGGCTGGAAACACCATATATTTT
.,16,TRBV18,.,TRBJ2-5,CASSPPSSDSQETQYF,TGTGCCAGCTCACCACCGAGTAGCGACTCCCAAGAGACCCAGTACTTC
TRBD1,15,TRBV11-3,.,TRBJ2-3,CASSDQQGSPDTQYF,TGTGCCAGCAGCGACCAACAGGGGTCTCCAGATACGCAGTATTTT
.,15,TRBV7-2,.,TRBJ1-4,CASSLAQGANEKLFF,TGTGCCAGCAGCTTAGCGCAGGGTGCTAATGAAAAACTGTTTTTT
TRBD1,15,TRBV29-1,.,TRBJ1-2,CSVERADRGRGGYTF,TGCAGCGTTGAACGGGCGGACAGGGGAAGGGGTGGCTACACCTTC
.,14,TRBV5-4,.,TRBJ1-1,CASSLGQANTEAFF,TGTGCCAGCAGCTTAGGCCAGGCAAACACTGAAGCTTTCTTT
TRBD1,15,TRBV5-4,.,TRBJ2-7,CASSARDRPFGEQYF,TGTGCCAGCAGCGCCCGGGACAGGCCTTTCGGGGAGCAGTACTTC
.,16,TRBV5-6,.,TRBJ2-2,CASSLFSGLDTGELFF,TGTGCCAGCAGCTTGTTTTCGGGTTTGGACACCGGGGAGCTGTTTTTT
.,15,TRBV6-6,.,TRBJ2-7,CASRGASGSSYEQYF,TGTGCCAGCAGGGGGGCTAGCGGAAGCTCCTACGAGCAGTACTTC
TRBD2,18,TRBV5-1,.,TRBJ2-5,CASSSRRDFSGGQETQYF,TGCGCCAGCAGCTCCCGCAGGGATTTTAGCGGGGGGCAAGAGACCCAGTACTTC
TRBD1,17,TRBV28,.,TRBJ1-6,CASDSADRGSYNSPLHF,TGTGCCAGCGATTCAGCGGACAGGGGCTCCTATAATTCACCCCTCCACTTT
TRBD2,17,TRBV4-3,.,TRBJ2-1,CASSQATAGGAGNEQFF,TGCGCCAGCAGCCAAGCTACCGCGGGGGGGGCCGGGAATGAGCAGTTCTTC
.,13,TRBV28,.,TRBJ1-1,CASTPIGSTEAFF,TGTGCCAGCACCCCGATCGGGTCCACTGAAGCTTTCTTT
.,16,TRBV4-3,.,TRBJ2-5,CASSQDRWGAGETQYF,TGCGCCAGCAGCCAAGATAGATGGGGCGCTGGGGAGACCCAGTACTTC
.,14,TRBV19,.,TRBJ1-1,CASTHYGVGTEAFF,TGTGCCAGTACCCATTACGGGGTAGGAACTGAAGCTTTCTTT
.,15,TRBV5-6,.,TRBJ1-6,CASSSLGGYNSPLHF,TGTGCCAGCAGCTCTCTAGGGGGCTATAATTCACCCCTCCACTTT
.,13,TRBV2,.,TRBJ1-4,CASSEEGRGKLFF,TGTGCCAGCAGTGAAGAGGGGCGAGGAAAACTGTTTTTT
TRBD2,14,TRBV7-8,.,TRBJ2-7,CASSLPSGGAKQYF,TGTGCCAGCAGCTTACCTAGCGGGGGGGCCAAGCAGTACTTC
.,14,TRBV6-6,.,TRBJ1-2,CASRGGQRNYGYTF,TGTGCCAGCAGAGGGGGACAACGGAACTATGGCTACACCTTC
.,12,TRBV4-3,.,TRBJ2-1,CASSQGGNEQFF,TGCGCCAGCAGCCAAGGAGGGAATGAGCAGTTCTTC
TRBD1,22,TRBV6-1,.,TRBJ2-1,CASSEGRMGQRRQGWAYNEQFF,TGTGCCAGCAGTGAAGGAAGGATGGGCCAGCGAAGACAGGGGTGGGCATACAATGAGCAGTTCTTC
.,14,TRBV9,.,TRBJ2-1,CASSIGQRVDEQFF,TGTGCCAGCAGCATCGGCCAGAGGGTTGATGAGCAGTTCTTC
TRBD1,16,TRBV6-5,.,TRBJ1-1,CASSYSMRTGSTEAFF,TGTGCCAGCAGTTACTCGATGCGGACAGGGAGCACTGAAGCTTTCTTT